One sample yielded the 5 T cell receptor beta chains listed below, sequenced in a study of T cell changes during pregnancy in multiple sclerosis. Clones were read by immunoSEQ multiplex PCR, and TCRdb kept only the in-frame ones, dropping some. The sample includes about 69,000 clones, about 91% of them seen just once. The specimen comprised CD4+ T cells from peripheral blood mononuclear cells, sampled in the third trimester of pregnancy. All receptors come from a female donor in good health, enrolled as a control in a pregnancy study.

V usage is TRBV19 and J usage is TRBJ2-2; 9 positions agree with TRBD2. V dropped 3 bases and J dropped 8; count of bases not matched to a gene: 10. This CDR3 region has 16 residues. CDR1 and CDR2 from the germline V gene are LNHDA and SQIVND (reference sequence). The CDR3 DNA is TGTGCCAGTAGTATTCGGACTAGCGAGAGGTCTGGGGAGCTGTTTTTT. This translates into CASSIRTSERSGELFF.

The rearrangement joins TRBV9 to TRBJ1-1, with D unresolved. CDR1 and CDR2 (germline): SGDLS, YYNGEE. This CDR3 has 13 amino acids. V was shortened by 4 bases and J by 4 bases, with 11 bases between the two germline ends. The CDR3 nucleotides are TGTGCCAGCAGCACCCATCGGGGCACTGAAGCTTTCTTT. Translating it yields CASSTHRGTEAFF.

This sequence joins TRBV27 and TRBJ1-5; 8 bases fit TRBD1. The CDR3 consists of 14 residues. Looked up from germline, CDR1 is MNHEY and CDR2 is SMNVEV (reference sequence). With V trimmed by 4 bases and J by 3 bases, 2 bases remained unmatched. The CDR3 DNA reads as TGTGCCAGCAGTTACCAGGGGGCCAATCAGCCCCAGCATTTT. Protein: CASSYQGANQPQHF.

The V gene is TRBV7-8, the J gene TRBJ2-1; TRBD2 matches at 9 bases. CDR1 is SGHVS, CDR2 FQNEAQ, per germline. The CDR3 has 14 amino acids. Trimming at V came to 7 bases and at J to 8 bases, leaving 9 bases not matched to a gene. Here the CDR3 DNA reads TGTGCCAGCAACCGACTCGCGGGGGGGCATGAGCAGTTCTTC. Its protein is CASNRLAGGHEQFF.

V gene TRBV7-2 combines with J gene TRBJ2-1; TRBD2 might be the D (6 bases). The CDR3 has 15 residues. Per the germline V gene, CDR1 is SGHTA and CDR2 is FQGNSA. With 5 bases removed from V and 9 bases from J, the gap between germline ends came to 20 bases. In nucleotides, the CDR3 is TGTGCCAGCAGCCCCCAGAAAGGGAGGAGTACTGAGCAGTTCTTC. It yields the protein CASSPQKGRSTEQFF.